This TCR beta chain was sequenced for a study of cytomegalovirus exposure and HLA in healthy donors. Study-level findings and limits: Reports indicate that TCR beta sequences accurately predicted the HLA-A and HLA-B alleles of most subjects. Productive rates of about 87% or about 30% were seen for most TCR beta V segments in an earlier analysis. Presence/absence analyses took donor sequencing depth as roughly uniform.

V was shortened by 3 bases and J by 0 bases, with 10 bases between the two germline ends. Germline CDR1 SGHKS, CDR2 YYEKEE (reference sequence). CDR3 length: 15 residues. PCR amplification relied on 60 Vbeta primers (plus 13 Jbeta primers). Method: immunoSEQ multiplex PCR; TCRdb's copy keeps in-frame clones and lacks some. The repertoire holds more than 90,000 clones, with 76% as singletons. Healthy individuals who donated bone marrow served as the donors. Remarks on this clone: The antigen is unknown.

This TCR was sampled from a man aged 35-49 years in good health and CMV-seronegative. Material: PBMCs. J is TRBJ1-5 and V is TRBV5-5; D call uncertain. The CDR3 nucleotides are TGTGCCAGCAGCTGGGCGCCGAATAGCAATCAGCCCCAGCATTTT. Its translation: CASSWAPNSNQPQHF.